This TCR beta chain comes out of a study of technical replicates of blood from a few donors (dated by TCRdb to 2017 to 2019). About this clone itself: Its antigen is unknown. No base quality values were provided; no much bigger clone lies one nucleotide off.

Ends trimmed: V by 0 bases, J by 5 bases; bases unmatched to a gene: 12. CDR1 and CDR2, looked up from the germline V gene, are SGDLS and YYNGEE. Spanning cysteine to phenylalanine, the CDR3 consists of 17 amino acids. CDR3 DNA is the only sequence kept; it has 51 bases, read in frame from the first base. Libraries were prepared through the immunoSEQ multiplex PCR assay. Here the immuneACCESS table is served through TCRdb, limited to in-frame sequences with V and J called. Missing clones are a known gap in these copies; in checked studies unresolved V genes cover under half, and the rest lacks a known reason. In all, the sample holds approximately 81,000 clones, and 95% of those were seen once. The ten largest clones take up more than 0.35% of the sample.

The sequenced material came from T cells isolated from PBMCs. The chain employs TRBV9 and TRBJ1-1; 8 bases in between match TRBD1. The receptor was derived from a human donor in good health. CDR3 reads: CASSVEPLQGVGTEAFF. The nucleotides are TGTGCCAGCAGCGTAGAACCGCTACAGGGGGTCGGTACTGAAGCTTTCTTT.